These 21 T cell receptor beta chains originate from one sample sequenced in a study of cytomegalovirus exposure and HLA in healthy donors (dated by TCRdb to 2015 to 2018). The receptor library was made with the immunoSEQ multiplex PCR assay. For the multiplex PCR, a mixture combining 60 forward primers for TCR Vbeta segments and 13 reverse primers for TCR Jbeta segments was used. TCRdb mirrors the immuneACCESS table, restricted to in-frame sequences. Some clones are absent from its copies; in checked studies, under half trace to an unresolved V gene, and the reason for the others is unknown. The sample table holds roughly 110,000 clones. 6.8% of the sample belongs to the ten largest clones. Sequencing input: PBMCs. The receptors come from a man aged 40-50 years in good health and CMV-seropositive.

The chain is built from TRBV7-2 and TRBJ2-7; TRBD1 matches at 10 bases. This CDR3 has 13 residues. Germline trimming cut 1 base from V and 6 bases from J; bases unmatched to any gene: 0. Germline V gene sequence: CDR1 SGHTA, CDR2 FQGNSA. The CDR3 region is CASSLGDRGEQYF. CDR3 in DNA: TGTGCCAGCAGCTTAGGGGACAGGGGCGAGCAGTACTTC.

The chain employs TRBV29-1 and TRBJ2-7; 7 bases fit TRBD1. Germline-derived CDR1 and CDR2 are SQVTM and ANQGSEA. The V and J ends lost 6 bases and 2 bases, in that order; junction bases with no gene match: 7. This CDR3 region has 13 residues. The CDR3 reads CSVEGQNPYEQYF. In DNA, the CDR3 is TGCAGCGTAGAGGGACAGAACCCCTACGAGCAGTACTTC.

The chain couples TRBV27 to TRBJ2-1, with D maybe TRBD2 (5 bases). From germline, CDR1 is MNHEY and CDR2 SMNVEV (reference sequence). The CDR3 spans 15 residues. Trimming cost V 8 bases and J 4 bases, with 18 bases left between them. In nucleotides, the CDR3 is TGTGCCAGCCAGGATCTCGACGGAGGTTACAATGAGCAGTTCTTC. This encodes CASQDLDGGYNEQFF.

The chain recombines TRBV19 with TRBJ2-1; 8 nucleotides align to TRBD2. The junction had 13 bases not matched to a gene; V was cut back by 7 bases and J by 8 bases. Per germline, CDR1 LNHDA and CDR2 SQIVND (reference sequence). The CDR3 has 15 amino acids. CDR3 DNA sequence: TGTGCCAGTACCCCTTTTAACGGGAGGGCCTATGAGCAGTTCTTC. Translating it yields CASTPFNGRAYEQFF.

The gene calls are TRBV5-1 and TRBJ1-5; D might be TRBD1 (5 bases). V was cut by 4 bases and J by 7 bases, with 18 bases left in between. There are 15 residues in the CDR3. Germline CDR1 reads SGHRS; CDR2 reads YFSETQ. The CDR3: CASSPGPIQGQPQHF. CDR3 sequence (DNA): TGCGCCAGCAGCCCGGGCCCGATCCAGGGACAGCCCCAGCATTTT.

The chain has TRBV28 and TRBJ2-5; 8 bases are a match to TRBD1. This CDR3 has 13 amino acids. The V and J ends lost 5 bases and 4 bases, in that order; junction bases with no gene match: 3. In germline, CDR1 is MDHEN, CDR2 SYDVKM. The CDR3 loop reads CASSIDRGETQYF. The CDR3 DNA reads as TGTGCCAGCAGTATCGACAGGGGAGAGACCCAGTACTTC.

This sequence joins TRBV28 and TRBJ1-1; TRBD1 is a possible D gene (5 bases). The CDR3 totals 15 residues. Deletions cut 2 bases from V and 8 bases from J, with 18 bases between. Germline-derived CDR1 and CDR2 are MDHEN and SYDVKM. CDR3 protein: CASSLEAAGWAEAFF. CDR3 nucleotide sequence: TGTGCCAGCAGTTTAGAGGCGGCAGGGTGGGCCGAAGCTTTCTTT.

J is TRBJ1-5 and V is TRBV7-9; the D is unclear. V lost 5 bases to trimming and J lost 5 bases, with 10 bases between them. The CDR3 spans 13 residues. CDR1 and CDR2 (germline): SEHNR, FQNEAQ (reference sequence). CDR3 sequence reads: CASSPGWDQPQHF. CDR3 sequence (DNA): TGTGCCAGCAGCCCGGGTTGGGATCAGCCCCAGCATTTT.

The J gene is TRBJ2-1, the V gene TRBV12-5; D may be TRBD1 (6 bases). The CDR3 length is 17 residues. CDR1 and CDR2 from the germline V gene are LGHNT and FRNRAP. The V and J ends lost 6 bases and 10 bases respectively, with 28 bases between them. CDR3 sequence: CASGSQTGGRGVGEQFF. Written as DNA, the CDR3 is TGTGCTAGTGGGTCGCAAACTGGGGGCAGGGGAGTAGGCGAGCAGTTCTTC.

V gene TRBV6-1 combines with J gene TRBJ2-1; 13 bases match TRBD2. Looked up from germline, CDR1 is MNHNS and CDR2 is SASEGT. The CDR3 has 15 residues. The J segment lost 6 bases and the V segment lost 6 bases, leaving 5 bases of the junction unmatched. As DNA, the CDR3 is TGTGCCAGCAGCAGTACTAGCGGGAGGGCCAATGAGCAGTTCTTC. Amino acids: CASSSTSGRANEQFF.

The V gene is TRBV7-3, the J gene TRBJ2-2, with 8 bases lining up with TRBD1. The CDR3 contains 16 residues. Unmatched junction bases numbered 11, after V lost 5 bases and J lost 6 bases. Germline CDR1 is SGHTA and CDR2 is FQGTGA. The CDR3 DNA reads TGTGCCAGCAGCCTTGGAATGGGACAGGCAGCCGGGGAGCTGTTTTTT. As protein: CASSLGMGQAAGELFF.

The V call is TRBV19, the J call TRBJ1-3, with D maybe TRBD1 (5 bases). The V gene lost 5 bases and the J gene lost 2 bases, with 10 bases spanning the gap. CDR3 size: 14 residues. CDR1 LNHDA and CDR2 SQIVND come from the germline V gene (reference sequence). CDR3 coding DNA: TGTGCCAGTAGTTCTCGGACAACTGGAAACACCATATATTTT. Translated, it gives CASSSRTTGNTIYF.

The chain links TRBV5-1 to TRBJ2-3, with TRBD2 matching 10 bases. CDR1 is SGHRS, CDR2 YFSETQ, per germline. Losses at the gene ends were 4 bases for V and 5 bases for J; bases not matched to a gene: 7. This CDR3 is built from 15 residues. CDR3 bases: TGCGCCAGCAGCCTCCTAGCGGGAGAGTTAGATACGCAGTATTTT. This gives the protein CASSLLAGELDTQYF.

J is TRBJ2-5 and V is TRBV27, with 7 bases that match TRBD1. The CDR3 has 16 residues. Germline V gene sequence: CDR1 MNHEY, CDR2 SMNVEV (reference sequence). Trimming cost V 5 bases and J 4 bases; bases outside gene matches: 13. The CDR3, as DNA: TGTGCCAGCAGTGCCCGACAGGGATGGGCAGCAGAGACCCAGTACTTC. Translation gives CASSARQGWAAETQYF.

This chain joins TRBV4-1 and TRBJ2-3; TRBD2 aligns across 7 bases. This CDR3 spans 15 amino acids. Germline V gene data show CDR1 as MGHRA and CDR2 as YSYEKL. V lost 3 bases, J lost 5 bases, and 8 bases stayed unmatched. The CDR3 loop is CASSQRTSAGDTQYF. CDR3 DNA: TGCGCCAGCAGCCAGAGGACTAGTGCGGGAGATACGCAGTATTTT.

The V and J genes are TRBV15 and TRBJ1-1, with 7 nucleotides matching TRBD1. The CDR3 sequence is 15 residues long. V dropped 0 bases and J dropped 9; count of bases not matched to a gene: 10. CDR1 LNHNV and CDR2 YYDKDF come from the germline V gene (reference sequence). CDR3 residues: CATSRDRGTVAQAFF. Here the CDR3 DNA reads TGTGCCACCAGCAGAGATAGAGGGACAGTAGCACAAGCTTTCTTT.

The rearrangement joins TRBV28 to TRBJ1-5, with TRBD1 identical over 7 bases. After removal of 7 bases from V and 5 bases from J, the junction contained 11 bases not matched to a gene. The germline V gene encodes CDR1 MDHEN and CDR2 SYDVKM. The CDR3 contains 15 residues. CDR3 in amino acids: CASIPGGVGDQPQHF. CDR3 DNA: TGTGCCAGCATCCCAGGGGGAGTAGGGGATCAGCCCCAGCATTTT.

The chain links TRBV2 to TRBJ2-7; D possibly corresponds to TRBD1 (5 bases). The CDR3 covers 14 residues. The ends were cut back, 7 bases at V and 3 bases at J, with 16 bases in the middle. CDR1 is SNHLY and CDR2 is FYNNEI in the germline V gene. CDR3 amino acids: CASTVGAPIYEQYF. CDR3 nucleotides: TGTGCCAGCACGGTAGGGGCCCCTATCTACGAGCAGTACTTC.

The CDR3 sequence is CASSLTNYYSYEQYF. Written as DNA, the CDR3 is TGTGCCAGCAGCCTGACTAACTATTACTCCTACGAGCAGTACTTC. The chain employs TRBV28 and TRBJ2-7, with D tentatively TRBD2 (5 bases). With 6 bases removed from V and 0 bases from J, the gap between germline ends came to 15 bases. Per the germline V gene, CDR1 is MDHEN and CDR2 is SYDVKM. The length of the CDR3 is 15 residues.

The CDR3 protein is CASSYRGRSGNTIYF. CDR3 nucleotide sequence: TGTGCCAGCAGCTATAGGGGCCGCTCTGGAAACACCATATATTTT. The chain employs TRBV27 and TRBJ1-3, with D perhaps matching TRBD1 (5 bases). The germline V gene has CDR1 MNHEY and CDR2 SMNVEV (reference sequence). CDR3 length: 15 residues. V lost 6 bases and J lost 0, with 12 bases in between.

The chain is built from TRBV7-3 and TRBJ2-3, with 11 bases identical to TRBD2. CDR3 length: 18 residues. The V gene end was trimmed by 5 bases and the J gene end by 4 bases; junction bases not matched to a gene: 14. Germline V gene sequence: CDR1 SGHTA, CDR2 FQGTGA. The CDR3, as DNA: TGTGCCAGCAGCCGCGCGGGGACTAGCGGAGGGGGCCCAGATACGCAGTATTTT. Translated, it gives CASSRAGTSGGGPDTQYF. Based on the CDR3 plus reference TRBV7-3 and TRBJ2-3, the full variable domain is GAGVSQTPSNKVTEKGKYVELRCDPISGHTALYWYRQSLGQGPEFLIYFQGTGAADDSGLPNDRFFAVRPEGSVSTLKIQRTERGDSAVYLCASSRAGTSGGGPDTQYFGPGTRLTVL.